This T cell receptor beta chain is drawn from a study of T cell repertoires in cytomegalovirus infection. Across the whole study: Public TCR beta signatures provided an indication of both CMV infection and a matching HLA type.

On this clonotype itself: The antigen remains unidentified.

TCRdb itself ran the reads through MiXCR, one entry per CDR3 protein. The sample has some 680,000 distinct CDR3 sequences, roughly a third seen once; the top ten hold under 3.5%. Study conclusions and caveats: Cumulative frequency (of public TCR beta family members) identified carriers of CMV plus the relevant HLA. Ex vivo, HLA-C-restricted CMV-specific TCR beta clonotypes prevailed over the rest of the response.

Trimming removed 6 bases from V and 3 bases from J; junction bases left unmatched: 11. CDR1 is MDHEN and CDR2 is SYDVKM in the germline V gene. The CDR3 loop spans 16 amino acids. The receptor's source is a human donor in good health (CMV status not recorded). Some clones in this sample may be carry-over from other donors' samples. Input material: PBMCs. The genes are TRBV28 and TRBJ2-4; 7 bases fit TRBD2. The CDR3 loop is CASSPHGEGGKNIQYF. CDR3 DNA: TGTGCCAGCAGCCCCCACGGGGAGGGTGGCAAAAACATTCAGTACTTC.